This T cell receptor beta chain derives from a study of cytomegalovirus exposure and HLA in healthy donors. Study as a whole: In a previous analysis, 100 million to 140 million unique TCR beta sequences were found from 170 million or so T cells.

Researchers ran the PCR with 60 Vbeta and 13 Jbeta primers. Method: immunoSEQ multiplex PCR; TCRdb's copy keeps in-frame clones and lacks some. The sample consists of 150,000 to 200,000 clones, approximately 80% of them appearing once. This CDR3 is built from 15 residues. Trimming shortened V by 0 bases and J by 4 bases, and 11 bases separated the two germline ends. CDR1 is SGDLS and CDR2 is YYNGEE in the germline V gene. Sequenced: PBMCs. The V call is TRBV9, the J call TRBJ2-1, with D unresolved. This receptor was identified in a woman younger than 30 in good health and CMV-seropositive. CDR3 residues: CASSVEVAAYNEQFF. DNA of the CDR3: TGTGCCAGCAGCGTAGAGGTAGCAGCGTACAATGAGCAGTTCTTC.